The 16 T cell receptor beta chains given below trace back to one sample, sequenced in a study of blood T cell repertoires in COVID-19. Repertoires were generated with immunoSEQ multiplex PCR, while TCRdb's copy carries only in-frame clones and drops some. The sample has more than 65,000 clones; roughly 80% are singletons. The sequenced sample was peripheral blood. These receptors originate from a woman older than 75 with acute or convalescent COVID-19.

This sequence joins TRBV6-6 and TRBJ1-3; D is uncertain. The CDR3 covers 13 residues. V was shortened by 5 bases and J by 3 bases, with 8 bases between the two germline ends. Germline values: CDR1 MNHNY, CDR2 SVGAGI (reference sequence). CDR3 bases: TGTGCCAGCAGTCCCCTAAGTGGAAACACCATATATTTT. This gives the protein CASSPLSGNTIYF.

About this clone: The junction departs from the called germline gene at one end, perhaps through a read error. The rearrangement uses TRBV7-8 and TRBJ2-5, with D possibly TRBD2 on 5 matching bases. The CDR3 is made up of 11 amino acids. CDR1 SGHVS and CDR2 FQNEAQ come from the germline V gene. The CDR3 nucleotides are TGTGCCAGCAGCTTCGACGGACCGGGGAACTTC. Protein: CASSFDGPGNF.

The chain has TRBV25-1 and TRBJ1-4; D remains ambiguous. The V and J ends lost 5 bases and 6 bases respectively, with 19 bases between them. This CDR3 is 16 amino acids long. Germline V gene data show CDR1 as MGHDK and CDR2 as SYGVNS. The CDR3 coding sequence is TGTGCCAGCAGTAGAATGGGCGGGTTCAGTGATGAAAAACTGTTTTTT. Residues: CASSRMGGFSDEKLFF.

In nucleotides, the CDR3 is TGCGCCAGCAGCCCTACTTCTAGCGGGGCCTACGAGCAGTACTTC. It codes for CASSPTSSGAYEQYF. The rearrangement links TRBV5-1 to TRBJ2-7; 9 positions match TRBD2. V shed 4 bases and J 2 bases; nucleotides not matched to a gene: 7. Germline V gene data show CDR1 as SGHRS and CDR2 as YFSETQ. The CDR3 is 15 residues long.

The V gene is TRBV21-1, the J gene TRBJ2-5; the D segment call TRBD1 is taken from the table without a DNA check. TRBV21-1 is noted as a pseudogene. The CDR3 has 16 residues. CDR3 nucleotides: TGTGCCAGCAGCAAAAACCGGGACAAGTACCAAGAGACCCAGTACTTC. This translates into CASSKNRDKYQETQYF.

This clone has only one observation. This chain uses TRBV6-8 with TRBJ2-7, with D tentatively TRBD2 (5 bases). The CDR3 covers 14 residues. Germline assignment: CDR1 MNHGY and CDR2 SAAAGT. Trimming stripped 4 bases from V and 6 bases from J, with 16 bases between. The CDR3 nucleotides read TGTGCCAGCAGTTGGAGGAACCGGGCGAGCGAGCAGTACTTC. Amino acids: CASSWRNRASEQYF.

The chain is built from TRBV5-1 and TRBJ2-7; TRBD2 is a possible D gene (6 bases). V was trimmed by 0 bases and J by 7 bases, leaving 11 bases between them. The V gene's germline CDR1 is SGHRS and CDR2 YFSETQ. The CDR3 is made up of 13 amino acids. DNA of the CDR3: TGCGCCAGCAGCTTGGTGGTCGGGACTGAGCAGTACTTC. This encodes CASSLVVGTEQYF.

The chain has TRBV6-5 and TRBJ1-6; 9 bases are shared with TRBD1. Germline V gene lookup returns CDR1 MNHEY and CDR2 SVGAGI. The V and J ends lost 2 bases and 9 bases, in that order; junction bases with no gene match: 2. The CDR3 spans 14 residues. CDR3 sequence reads: CASSYRGQGSPLHF. The CDR3 DNA follows: TGTGCCAGCAGTTACAGGGGACAGGGTTCACCCCTCCACTTT.

V and J are TRBV5-6 and TRBJ1-2; D perhaps matches TRBD1 (5 bases). V gave up 4 bases and J gave up 0 bases, with 13 bases separating them. The CDR3 contains 15 residues. The germline CDR1 and CDR2 sequences are SGHDT and YYEEEE. CDR3 coding DNA: TGTGCCAGCAGCCCGAGGACAAGAGCTAACTATGGCTACACCTTC. Translated: CASSPRTRANYGYTF.

This clone was counted a few times. A read error may account for a junction end that differs from germline. CDR3 amino acids: CASMRPSGANVLTF. The CDR3 DNA reads TGCGCCTCAATGCGGCCTTCTGGGGCCAACGTCCTGACTTTC. The rearrangement links TRBV7-2 to TRBJ2-6; D ambiguous. The CDR3 has 14 residues. Germline assignment: CDR1 SGHTA and CDR2 FQGNSA.

The chain is built from TRBV18 and TRBJ1-6, with a weak D call TRBD1 (5 bases). The germline V gene has CDR1 KGHSH and CDR2 LQKENI. The V gene lost 2 bases and the J gene lost 8 bases, with 13 bases spanning the gap. This CDR3 spans 15 amino acids. The CDR3 region is CASSPKKGHYSPLHF. DNA for the CDR3: TGTGCCAGCTCACCAAAAAAGGGGCATTATTCACCCCTCCACTTT.

The chain carries TRBV6-6 and TRBJ2-2; 9 nucleotides align to TRBD1. This CDR3 region has 15 residues. Germline CDR1 reads MNHNY; CDR2 reads SVGAGI (reference sequence). Trimming took 2 bases from V and 7 from J; bases not matched to a gene: 5. CDR3 region: CASSYTDRGSGELFF. The CDR3 DNA reads TGTGCCAGCAGTTACACGGACAGGGGTAGCGGGGAGCTGTTTTTT.

In this sample, this clone turned up once. J is TRBJ1-5 and V is TRBV19; D remains ambiguous. This CDR3 is built from 16 residues. The V end lost 5 bases, the J end lost 4 bases, and 18 bases lay between the germline ends. Germline assignment: CDR1 LNHDA and CDR2 SQIVND (reference sequence). The CDR3 sequence is CASSPRHARENQPQHF. Written as DNA, the CDR3 is TGTGCCAGTAGTCCTCGACATGCCAGAGAGAATCAGCCCCAGCATTTT.

This CDR3 is CASRRAGVNEKLFF. As DNA, the CDR3 is TGTGCCAGCAGGAGGGCAGGGGTAAATGAAAAACTGTTTTTT. The chain employs TRBV7-8 and TRBJ1-4; the D gene is possibly TRBD1 (6 bases). This CDR3 region has 14 residues. Trimming left V 6 bases short and J 5 bases short, with 13 bases between. The V gene's germline CDR1 is SGHVS and CDR2 FQNEAQ.

V and J are TRBV6-1 and TRBJ1-2, with 7 bases identical to TRBD1. This CDR3 contains 15 residues. With V trimmed by 2 bases and J by 3 bases, 6 bases remained unmatched. CDR1 and CDR2 (germline): MNHNS, SASEGT. The CDR3 is CASSEPGQIYYGYTF. CDR3 bases: TGTGCCAGCAGTGAACCGGGACAGATCTACTATGGCTACACCTTC.

This clone has a single count. The chain uses TRBV10-2 and TRBJ2-3, with TRBD2 as a possible D gene (6 bases). From germline, CDR1 is WSHSY and CDR2 SAAADI. Between the trimmed V and J ends, which lost 2 bases and 1 base, there was a span of 13 bases. The CDR3 runs 16 residues. For the CDR3, the DNA is TGCGCCAGCAGTGAGCCTCGACTAGTGGGCACAGATACGCAGTATTTT. Translated: CASSEPRLVGTDTQYF.